The sequence of this TCR beta chain was determined in a study of blood T cell repertoires in COVID-19. Study overall: Whether acute or convalescent, the COVID-19 samples came from the United States, Italy and Spain. Sources were T cells, B-cell-depleted T cells, or PBMCs; the material itself was cDNA or gDNA.

Authors' processing steps: Estimation of nucleated cell counts was performed using reference gene primer amplification. Assay used: immunoSEQ multiplex PCR; TCRdb lists only in-frame clones, some missing. That table supplies the V and J calls and clone size; D and trimming were determined from the DNA. The sample has about 73,000 clones, more than 70% seen once. During active infection, Seattle patients enrolled and were then monitored through disease. Sequencing input: peripheral blood. This TCR came from a man in his 70s with COVID-19, enrolled during active disease.

The CDR3 is CASSPRVYNPYEQYF. The CDR3 nucleotides read TGTGCCAGCAGCCCGCGGGTATATAACCCCTACGAGCAGTACTTC. The chain recombines TRBV3-1 (or the pseudogene TRBV3-2) with TRBJ2-7, with D possibly TRBD2 on 5 matching bases. The germline V gene encodes CDR1 LGHDT and CDR2 YNNKEL (reference sequence). The CDR3 has 15 residues. V was cut by 4 bases and J by 2 bases, with 15 bases left in between.